These 22 T cell receptor beta chains originate from one sample sequenced in a study of cytomegalovirus exposure and HLA in healthy donors. In the PCR, 60 Vbeta and 13 Jbeta primers were used. Some clones are missing from TCRdb's copy, which holds only in-frame ones; the method was immunoSEQ multiplex PCR. The sample carries 200,000 to 250,000 clones, roughly 91% recorded once. Sample: PBMCs. The receptors originated from a woman between 18 and 30 years old in good health and CMV-seronegative.

The chain uses TRBV18 and TRBJ2-2, with D perhaps matching TRBD2 (5 bases). The length of the CDR3 is 15 residues. V lost 0 bases to trimming and J lost 8 bases, with 13 bases between them. From germline, CDR1 is KGHSH and CDR2 LQKENI. DNA for the CDR3: TGTGCCAGCTCACCACCGTCTAGCATTGTGGGGGAGCTGTTTTTT. This translates into CASSPPSSIVGELFF.

The chain combines TRBV9 with TRBJ1-1, with TRBD1 as a possible D gene (6 bases). The CDR3 spans 17 residues. V shed 0 bases and J shed 0 bases, with 15 bases lying between them. Per the germline V gene, CDR1 is SGDLS and CDR2 is YYNGEE. DNA for the CDR3: TGTGCCAGCAGCGTAGCCGCACAGGGCCACTTGAACACTGAAGCTTTCTTT. Encoded protein: CASSVAAQGHLNTEAFF.

This rearrangement joins TRBV6-1 to TRBJ2-5, with 7 bases aligning to TRBD2. Germline values: CDR1 MNHNS, CDR2 SASEGT. The CDR3 loop spans 16 amino acids. V gave up 4 bases and J gave up 1 base; unmatched junction bases: 9. The CDR3 bases are TGTGCCAGCAGTGTCTCTAGCGGAGGGTTCCAAGAGACCCAGTACTTC. As protein: CASSVSSGGFQETQYF.

This chain connects TRBV4-3 to TRBJ2-7, with 7 bases matching TRBD2. The germline V gene has CDR1 LGHNA and CDR2 YSLEER. The V segment lost 2 bases and the J segment 6 bases; nucleotides outside the gene matches: 10. The CDR3 contains 15 residues. CDR3 loop: CASSQRLADPFEQYF. As DNA, the CDR3 is TGCGCCAGCAGCCAACGACTAGCAGACCCCTTCGAGCAGTACTTC.

This rearrangement joins TRBV27 to TRBJ1-1; D call uncertain. V lost 4 bases to trimming and J lost 11 bases, with 17 bases between them. Germline values: CDR1 MNHEY, CDR2 SMNVEV (reference sequence). The CDR3 consists of 13 residues. This chain's CDR3 is CASSSGSTGWAFF. The CDR3 DNA is TGTGCCAGCAGTTCAGGATCGACCGGCTGGGCTTTCTTT.

To note about this clone: The germline gene is not matched at one end of the junction; a read error may be the cause. V usage is TRBV7-9 and J usage is TRBJ1-5; TRBD1 is a possible D gene (6 bases). Germline V gene sequence: CDR1 SEHNR, CDR2 FQNEAQ (reference sequence). CDR3 size: 13 residues. In DNA form, the CDR3 reads TGTTCCAGCAGTCAGGGGAGGGATCAGCCCCAGCATTTT. Translating it yields CSSSQGRDQPQHF.

This chain connects TRBV7-9 to TRBJ1-2, with D possibly matching TRBD1 (6 bases). Germline CDR1 is SEHNR and CDR2 is FQNEAQ (reference sequence). The CDR3 runs to 15 residues. V dropped 0 bases and J dropped 4 bases, with 12 bases sitting between them. CDR3 bases: TGTGCCAGCAGCTTAGCGGGGGCTCTTATCTATGGCTACACCTTC. It is translated as CASSLAGALIYGYTF.

The CDR3, as DNA: TGTGCCAGCAGCTCCATCGGCAGGGACAGGGGCTATGGCTACACCTTC. Encoded protein: CASSSIGRDRGYGYTF. This chain connects TRBV7-2 to TRBJ1-2; 10 bases agree with TRBD1. Per the germline V gene, CDR1 is SGHTA and CDR2 is FQGNSA. This CDR3 has 16 residues. Germline trimming cut 4 bases from V and 4 bases from J; bases unmatched to any gene: 9. Combining the CDR3 with reference TRBV7-2 and TRBJ1-2 gives the whole variable domain GAGVSQSPSNKVTEKGKDVELRCDPISGHTALYWYRQSLGQGLEFLIYFQGNSAPDKSGLPSDRFSAERTGGSVSTLTIQRTQQEDSAVYLCASSSIGRDRGYGYTFGSGTRLTVV.

V is TRBV6-6 and J is TRBJ1-2; no clear D. Germline V gives CDR1 MNHNY, CDR2 SVGAGI (reference sequence). The V end was cut by 8 bases, the J end by 0 bases, with 10 bases between. The CDR3 covers 13 residues. The CDR3 bases are TGTGCCAGCCCGAAGAGGGCTAACTATGGCTACACCTTC. This translates into CASPKRANYGYTF.

This clone was recorded only once. The rearrangement uses TRBV4-1 and TRBJ2-3; D perhaps matches TRBD2 (5 bases). V was trimmed by 3 bases and J by 6 bases, leaving 19 bases between them. Germline CDR1 MGHRA, CDR2 YSYEKL. CDR3 length equals 16 residues. The CDR3 coding sequence is TGCGCCAGCAGCCAGGCAAGGAGGAGAGAGCAGGATACGCAGTATTTT. As protein: CASSQARRREQDTQYF.

The CDR3 DNA follows: TGTGCCAGCAGCTGGGGCTACTCCTACGAGCAGTACTTC. It yields the protein CASSWGYSYEQYF. The V gene is TRBV5-6, the J gene TRBJ2-7; possible D gene TRBD1, 5 bases. CDR1 and CDR2 from the germline V gene are SGHDT and YYEEEE. The V end was cut by 3 bases, the J end by 0 bases, with 7 bases between. The CDR3 runs 13 residues.

This clone was counted a single time. The gene calls are TRBV19 and TRBJ1-2; D remains ambiguous. The V gene lost 7 bases and the J gene lost 0 bases, with 15 bases spanning the gap. The CDR3 is 15 amino acids. Per the germline V gene, CDR1 is LNHDA and CDR2 is SQIVND (reference sequence). CDR3 amino acids: CASTRGVNTNYGYTF. CDR3 sequence (DNA): TGTGCCAGTACCCGCGGGGTGAACACTAACTATGGCTACACCTTC.

V is TRBV6-5 and J is TRBJ1-1, with D perhaps TRBD1 (6 bases). The ends were cut back, 5 bases at V and 4 bases at J, with 17 bases in the middle. This CDR3 has 15 residues. CDR1 and CDR2 from the germline V gene are MNHEY and SVGAGI. CDR3 DNA: TGTGCCAGCAGTACTCAGGGGCCGACGCTCACTGAAGCTTTCTTT. This sequence encodes CASSTQGPTLTEAFF.

CDR3 sequence (DNA): TGTGCCAGCAGCTGGGGGGTACAGCCCGAAGCTTTCTTT. This codes for CASSWGVQPEAFF. The rearrangement joins TRBV5-6 to TRBJ1-1, with D perhaps TRBD1 (5 bases). This CDR3 spans 13 amino acids. V lost 3 bases to trimming and J lost 8 bases, with 14 bases between them. Per germline, CDR1 SGHDT and CDR2 YYEEEE.

V gene TRBV7-9 combines with J gene TRBJ2-3; 12 bases agree with TRBD2. Germline V CDR1 and CDR2: SEHNR, FQNEAQ (reference sequence). The CDR3 is made up of 16 amino acids. V lost 4 bases and J lost 2; bases outside the gene matches: 4. The CDR3 loop is CASSSGLAGYTDTQYF. DNA of the CDR3: TGTGCCAGCAGCTCCGGACTAGCGGGGTACACAGATACGCAGTATTTT.

The chain carries TRBV4-3 and TRBJ1-5; 8 bases map to TRBD1. The CDR3 length is 17 residues. Germline V gene lookup returns CDR1 LGHNA and CDR2 YSLEER. V shed 1 base, J shed 5 bases, and the junction held 10 bases outside the gene matches. The CDR3 sequence: CASSQGLATGGYQPQHF. CDR3 sequence (DNA): TGCGCCAGCAGCCAAGGATTGGCAACAGGGGGGTATCAGCCCCAGCATTTT.

V usage is TRBV14 and J usage is TRBJ2-1; 9 nucleotides line up with TRBD2. The CDR3 sequence is 15 residues long. V dropped 4 bases and J dropped 2; count of bases not matched to a gene: 3. Germline CDR1 and CDR2: SGHDN and FVKESK. The CDR3 nucleotides are TGTGCCAGCAGCCTACAGCGGGGGGCCTACAATGAGCAGTTCTTC. This encodes CASSLQRGAYNEQFF.

In its sample, this clone was seen once. CDR3 bases: TGTGCCAGCAGCAAGAGGGGAGCGGGGCAAGAGACCCAGTACTTC. Amino acids: CASSKRGAGQETQYF. The chain links TRBV7-2 to TRBJ2-5; TRBD2 aligns across 7 bases. CDR3 length: 15 residues. The V segment lost 5 bases and the J segment 2 bases; nucleotides outside the gene matches: 8. Germline loops: CDR1 SGHTA, CDR2 FQGNSA.

This chain connects TRBV6-6 to TRBJ2-4; a possible D gene is TRBD1 (6 bases). Trimming removed 4 bases at V and 3 bases at J, with 10 bases between. The V gene's germline CDR1 is MNHNY and CDR2 SVGAGI (reference sequence). The CDR3 totals 14 residues. CDR3 amino acids: CASSLGQNKNIQYF. In nucleotides, the CDR3 is TGTGCCAGCAGTTTAGGACAGAACAAAAACATTCAGTACTTC.

This clone was found once. This chain links TRBV9 with TRBJ1-5; TRBD1 aligns across 7 bases. V gave up 4 bases and J gave up 5 bases; unmatched junction bases: 6. Germline CDR1 SGDLS, CDR2 YYNGEE. CDR3 length: 14 amino acids. Written as DNA, the CDR3 is TGTGCCAGCAGCACAAACCAGGGGGATCAGCCCCAGCATTTT. As protein: CASSTNQGDQPQHF. The full variable domain, in which reference TRBV9 and TRBJ1-5 provide the parts outside the CDR3, is DSGVTQTPKHLITATGQRVTLRCSPRSGDLSVYWYQQSLDQGLQFLIQYYNGEERAKGNILERFSAQQFPDLHSELNLSSLELGDSALYFCASSTNQGDQPQHFGDGTRLSIL.

The chain links TRBV7-8 to TRBJ2-5, with TRBD1 matching over 9 bases. V lost 5 bases and J lost 4; bases outside the gene matches: 11. The CDR3 is 16 residues long. CDR1 SGHVS and CDR2 FQNEAQ come from the germline V gene. Written as DNA, the CDR3 is TGTGCCAGCAGCCCCCGGGACAGGGAGAGGGCAGAGACCCAGTACTTC. The encoded protein is CASSPRDRERAETQYF.

This CDR3 is CASSLDPGLPNTGELFF. In DNA, the CDR3 is TGTGCCAGCAGCCTAGACCCGGGACTACCTAACACCGGGGAGCTGTTTTTT. The genes are TRBV7-2 and TRBJ2-2, with 7 bases matching TRBD2. The CDR3 sequence is 17 residues long. V shed 5 bases, J shed 2 bases, and the junction held 11 bases outside the gene matches. From germline, CDR1 is SGHTA and CDR2 FQGNSA.